This is a list of T cell receptor beta chains from one sample in a study of siplizumab effects on memory and regulatory T cells. The table came from immunoSEQ multiplex PCR; TCRdb's copy has only in-frame clones and leaves some out. Of over 65,000 clones in the sample, over 90% were seen once. The sample comprised CD8+ T cells sorted from blood. The receptor set was obtained from a human donor in good health. CDR3s include the opening cysteine and the closing phenylalanine or tryptophan. Each record gives: D gene, V gene, J gene, clone size, CDR3 protein, CDR3 DNA. D genes are given only for firm matches. Clone sizes are given selectively: once, few, many, or a class where the clone is expanded.

D gene: NA; V gene: TRBV9; J gene: TRBJ2-2; clone size: NA; CDR3 protein: CASSVGTTNTGELFF; CDR3 DNA: TGTGCCAGCAGCGTCGGGACAACGAACACCGGGGAGCTGTTTTTT
D gene: TRBD1; V gene: TRBV5-6; J gene: TRBJ2-7; clone size: NA; CDR3 protein: CASSLGTGGGYEQYF; CDR3 DNA: TGTGCCAGCAGCCTCGGGACAGGGGGCGGGTACGAGCAGTACTTC
D gene: TRBD2; V gene: TRBV27; J gene: TRBJ2-3; clone size: NA; CDR3 protein: CASSSTHGRASTDTQYF; CDR3 DNA: TGTGCCAGCAGTTCCACCCACGGGAGGGCTAGCACAGATACGCAGTATTTT
D gene: NA; V gene: TRBV5-4; J gene: TRBJ2-1; clone size: NA; CDR3 protein: CATRGPSNEQFF; CDR3 DNA: TGTGCCACACGAGGACCCAGCAATGAGCAGTTCTTC
D gene: NA; V gene: TRBV27; J gene: TRBJ2-2; clone size: NA; CDR3 protein: CASSLSAENTGELFF; CDR3 DNA: TGTGCCAGCAGTTTATCAGCAGAGAACACCGGGGAGCTGTTTTTT
D gene: TRBD1; V gene: TRBV19; J gene: TRBJ1-1; clone size: few; CDR3 protein: CASSIAAGGRTEAFF; CDR3 DNA: TGTGCCAGTAGTATAGCGGCAGGGGGGAGGACTGAAGCTTTCTTT
D gene: NA; V gene: TRBV7-2; J gene: TRBJ2-5; clone size: NA; CDR3 protein: CASSFSRTRPGAETQYF; CDR3 DNA: TGTGCCAGCAGCTTCTCACGGACACGACCTGGGGCAGAGACCCAGTACTTC
D gene: TRBD2; V gene: TRBV28; J gene: TRBJ2-7; clone size: NA; CDR3 protein: CASSLTSESYEQYF; CDR3 DNA: TGTGCCAGCAGTCTGACTAGCGAATCCTACGAGCAGTACTTC
D gene: NA; V gene: TRBV21-1; J gene: TRBJ2-7; clone size: once; CDR3 protein: CASSKGDRTYEQYF; CDR3 DNA: TGTGCCAGCAGCAAGGGTGACAGAACCTACGAGCAGTACTTC
D gene: NA; V gene: TRBV27; J gene: TRBJ2-1; clone size: NA; CDR3 protein: CASSLFPRGEQFF; CDR3 DNA: TGTGCCAGCAGTCTATTTCCCCGAGGTGAGCAGTTCTTC
D gene: TRBD1; V gene: TRBV11-2; J gene: TRBJ2-2; clone size: NA; CDR3 protein: CASSLGQGIGELFF; CDR3 DNA: TGTGCCAGCAGCTTAGGACAGGGGATCGGGGAGCTGTTTTTT
D gene: NA; V gene: TRBV9; J gene: TRBJ2-6; clone size: NA; CDR3 protein: CASSVPQGSGANVLTF; CDR3 DNA: TGTGCCAGCAGCGTCCCTCAGGGATCCGGGGCCAACGTCCTGACTTTC
D gene: TRBD2; V gene: TRBV7-6; J gene: TRBJ2-7; clone size: medium-sized; CDR3 protein: CASSSSLAGGAYEQYF; CDR3 DNA: TGTGCCAGCAGCTCATCACTAGCGGGGGGGGCCTACGAGCAGTACTTC
D gene: TRBD1; V gene: TRBV29-1; J gene: TRBJ2-7; clone size: NA; CDR3 protein: CSVEEDRGQGYEQYF; CDR3 DNA: TGCAGCGTTGAGGAGGACAGGGGGCAAGGCTACGAGCAGTACTTC
D gene: NA; V gene: TRBV4-1; J gene: TRBJ2-2; clone size: NA; CDR3 protein: CASSQGQEYTGELFF; CDR3 DNA: TGCGCCAGCAGCCAAGGACAGGAATACACCGGGGAGCTGTTTTTT
D gene: NA; V gene: TRBV19; J gene: TRBJ1-1; clone size: NA; CDR3 protein: CASIRGGQNAEAFF; CDR3 DNA: TGTGCCAGTATAAGAGGGGGGCAGAACGCTGAAGCTTTCTTT
D gene: NA; V gene: TRBV12-5; J gene: TRBJ2-3; clone size: many; CDR3 protein: CASGFGLVGADTDTQYF; CDR3 DNA: TGTGCTAGTGGTTTTGGTCTCGTAGGAGCGGACACAGATACGCAGTATTTT
D gene: NA; V gene: TRBV27; J gene: TRBJ1-5; clone size: NA; CDR3 protein: CASSFSGGNQPQHF; CDR3 DNA: TGTGCCAGCAGTTTCTCCGGGGGTAATCAGCCCCAGCATTTT
D gene: TRBD2; V gene: TRBV5-4; J gene: TRBJ2-7; clone size: NA; CDR3 protein: CASPPRGSGRPMNEQYF; CDR3 DNA: TGTGCCAGCCCCCCGCGGGGTAGCGGGAGGCCCATGAACGAGCAGTACTTC
D gene: NA; V gene: TRBV7-9; J gene: TRBJ1-1; clone size: NA; CDR3 protein: CASSLDYRGVMNTEAFF; CDR3 DNA: TGTGCCAGCAGCTTAGATTATAGGGGGGTTATGAACACTGAAGCTTTCTTT
D gene: TRBD1; V gene: TRBV18; J gene: TRBJ1-1; clone size: NA; CDR3 protein: CASSGIGTGEQKGTEAFF; CDR3 DNA: TGTGCCAGCTCGGGAATAGGGACAGGGGAACAGAAGGGCACTGAAGCTTTCTTT
D gene: TRBD2; V gene: TRBV19; J gene: TRBJ2-1; clone size: NA; CDR3 protein: CASSVPVGGNEQFF; CDR3 DNA: TGTGCCAGTAGTGTCCCGGTGGGGGGGAATGAGCAGTTCTTC
D gene: NA; V gene: TRBV11-2; J gene: TRBJ2-1; clone size: NA; CDR3 protein: CASSLDPPLAWRDYNEQFF; CDR3 DNA: TGTGCCAGCAGCTTAGATCCCCCGCTTGCTTGGCGGGACTACAATGAGCAGTTCTTC
D gene: NA; V gene: TRBV21-1; J gene: TRBJ2-7; clone size: NA; CDR3 protein: CASSKGGVPSHEQYF; CDR3 DNA: TGTGCCAGCAGCAAAGGGGGGGTTCCATCCCACGAGCAGTACTTC
D gene: NA; V gene: TRBV13; J gene: TRBJ1-2; clone size: NA; CDR3 protein: CASSPRGNYGYTF; CDR3 DNA: TGTGCCAGCAGCCCCAGGGGAAACTATGGCTACACCTTC
D gene: TRBD2; V gene: TRBV7-6; J gene: TRBJ2-1; clone size: NA; CDR3 protein: CASSLEPSGSMVGDEQFF; CDR3 DNA: TGTGCCAGCAGCTTAGAACCTAGCGGGAGTATGGTCGGGGATGAGCAGTTCTTC
D gene: NA; V gene: TRBV6-5; J gene: TRBJ2-7; clone size: NA; CDR3 protein: CASREGWAAYEQYF; CDR3 DNA: TGTGCCAGCAGAGAGGGCTGGGCAGCCTACGAGCAGTACTTC
D gene: NA; V gene: TRBV9; J gene: TRBJ2-5; clone size: NA; CDR3 protein: CASSVLDLTETQYF; CDR3 DNA: TGTGCCAGCAGCGTTTTGGACTTAACGGAGACCCAGTACTTC
D gene: TRBD2; V gene: TRBV10-3; J gene: TRBJ2-2; clone size: NA; CDR3 protein: CAISDSGRATGELFF; CDR3 DNA: TGTGCCATCAGTGACTCCGGGAGGGCCACCGGGGAGCTGTTTTTT
D gene: TRBD1; V gene: TRBV23-1; J gene: TRBJ2-7; clone size: NA; CDR3 protein: CASSFQTGNPRLPVYEQYF; CDR3 DNA: TGCGCCAGCAGTTTTCAGACAGGGAATCCGCGCCTTCCCGTCTACGAGCAGTACTTC
D gene: NA; V gene: TRBV9; J gene: TRBJ2-5; clone size: NA; CDR3 protein: CANTTRRAQETQYF; CDR3 DNA: TGTGCCAACACGACGCGTCGGGCTCAAGAGACCCAGTACTTC
D gene: NA; V gene: TRBV10-3; J gene: TRBJ2-1; clone size: NA; CDR3 protein: CAISESMSGAGYNEQFF; CDR3 DNA: TGTGCCATCAGTGAGTCGATGTCGGGGGCGGGCTACAATGAGCAGTTCTTC
D gene: NA; V gene: TRBV5-8; J gene: TRBJ2-2; clone size: NA; CDR3 protein: CASSFRPENTGELFF; CDR3 DNA: TGTGCCAGCAGCTTCCGGCCGGAGAACACCGGGGAGCTGTTTTTT
D gene: TRBD2; V gene: TRBV2; J gene: TRBJ2-7; clone size: NA; CDR3 protein: CASSVLAGGPYYEQYF; CDR3 DNA: TGTGCCAGCAGTGTCCTAGCGGGAGGGCCCTACTACGAGCAGTACTTC
D gene: TRBD1; V gene: TRBV27; J gene: TRBJ1-2; clone size: NA; CDR3 protein: CASSSGTENNYGYTF; CDR3 DNA: TGTGCCAGCAGCAGTGGGACAGAAAATAACTATGGCTACACCTTC
D gene: NA; V gene: TRBV5-4; J gene: TRBJ2-5; clone size: once; CDR3 protein: CASSRVLGAQETQYF; CDR3 DNA: TGTGCCAGCAGCCGCGTTCTGGGGGCACAAGAGACCCAGTACTTC
D gene: NA; V gene: TRBV14; J gene: TRBJ2-1; clone size: NA; CDR3 protein: CASSQSVTRPYNEQFF; CDR3 DNA: TGTGCCAGCAGCCAATCAGTAACTAGGCCCTACAATGAGCAGTTCTTC